Listed below are T cell receptor beta chains from one sample, sequenced in a study of blood T cell repertoires in COVID-19. Profiled with immunoSEQ multiplex PCR; TCRdb holds only in-frame clones, not every one. The repertoire holds just under 40,000 clones, with 75% to 85% as singletons. Sequenced: peripheral blood. These receptors all come from a human donor in a cohort sampled during active COVID-19. Both conserved end residues are trimmed from each CDR3.

V gene	J gene	CDR3 protein
TRBV7-2	TRBJ1-2	ASSLGVGPNYGYT
TRBV27	TRBJ2-7	ASSLPQQGASYEQY
TRBV4-1	TRBJ2-7	ASSQDPPGGRLEQY
TRBV27	TRBJ2-7	ASSSHSSGRADEQY
TRBV15	TRBJ1-1	ATSRAGWGNTEAF
TRBV7-9	TRBJ2-2	ASSLDLYTGELF
TRBV4-1	TRBJ1-4	ASSQVAVSRATNEKLF
TRBV4-1	TRBJ1-1	ASSQDLWAGGLGTEAF
TRBV29-1	TRBJ2-7	SAARGTYEQY
TRBV7-2	TRBJ2-7	ASSSTGFYEQY
TRBV18	TRBJ1-3	ASSPGQSSGNTIY
TRBV3-1/TRBV3-2	TRBJ1-5	ASSQDWGGHQPQH
TRBV7-9	TRBJ2-7	ASRREPSGEQY
TRBV5-1	TRBJ2-3	ASSFPGLAGTFTDTQY
TRBV7-3	TRBJ2-6	ASSPAGAGSGANVLT
TRBV9	TRBJ1-4	ASSSRTGENEKLF
TRBV5-4	TRBJ2-6	ASSLTGSGANVLT
TRBV3-1/TRBV3-2	TRBJ2-2	ASSQLNTGELF
TRBV5-8	TRBJ1-6	ASSFEQNSPLH
TRBV27	TRBJ1-2	ASSLRQSQAGYT
TRBV10-3	TRBJ1-1	AISESGRGGTEAF
TRBV7-2	TRBJ2-3	ASSLAWGTSGDTQY
TRBV19	TRBJ2-7	ASHGGTSGSYEQY
TRBV30	TRBJ1-1	AWSEPGPGAF
TRBV3-1/TRBV3-2	TRBJ1-2	ASSQATGATYGYT
TRBV18	TRBJ1-2	ASSERYGYT
TRBV27	TRBJ2-2	ASSLWRRTANTGELF